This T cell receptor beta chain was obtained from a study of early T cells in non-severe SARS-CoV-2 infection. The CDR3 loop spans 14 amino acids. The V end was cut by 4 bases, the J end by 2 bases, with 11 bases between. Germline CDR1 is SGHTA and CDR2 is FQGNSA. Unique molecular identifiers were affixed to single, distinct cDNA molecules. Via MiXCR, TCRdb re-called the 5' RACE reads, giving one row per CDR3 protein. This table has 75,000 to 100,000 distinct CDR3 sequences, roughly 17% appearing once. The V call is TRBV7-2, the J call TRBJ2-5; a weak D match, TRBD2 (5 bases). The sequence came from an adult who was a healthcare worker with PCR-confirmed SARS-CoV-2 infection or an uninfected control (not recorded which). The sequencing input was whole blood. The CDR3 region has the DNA TGTGCCAGCAGCTCCTGGACTGTGCAAGAGACCCAGTACTTC. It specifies CASSSWTVQETQYF.